This TCR beta chain was documented in a study of T cell responses to AZD1222 COVID-19 vaccine (dated by TCRdb to 2020 to 2022). About the study as a whole: A total of 230 to 250 trial participants underwent TCR sequencing, of whom roughly 210 had received two doses of AZD1222 and 26 had received two doses of the MenACWY control vaccine. Trial participants were enrolled into age subgroups of 18-55, 56-69 and 70-plus years, which contained about 150, 28 and 57 TCR-sequenced participants, respectively.

The CDR3 regions of human TCRbeta chains were subjected to immunosequencing. From the authors' description of their analysis: Repertoire TCRs were matched against a reference library of SARS-CoV-2-specific TCRs generated with the MIRA antigen-specificity platform. Breadth meant the fraction of unique TCRs that were SARS-CoV-2-associated, whereas depth meant the fraction of total T cells that were SARS-CoV-2-associated. Each spike-specific TCR was assigned to its reactive spike region and to a CD4 or CD8 class using the MIRA data. Log10-transformed breadth and depth values were compared by one-way ANOVA with Sidak's multiple comparisons tests. Not all clones reach the TCRdb copy of this immuneACCESS table, which keeps in-frame sequences only. Checked studies attribute under half of the gap to unresolved V genes and leave the rest unexplained. V, J and clone size are taken as reported in that table, and D and trimming were inferred from the DNA itself. The sample contains around 78,000 clones, around 90% of them found a single time. Less than 5.5% of the sample is held by the ten biggest clonotypes.

Interpreted using the paper, the time point label stands for: baseline before first vaccination. The sample's treatment or condition, from its label and the paper: meningococcal conjugate vaccine given as trial control. Samples from vaccinated people were obtained from the UK trials COV001 and COV002, which included a single-blind randomized controlled phase 2/3 trial of AZD1222 (ChAdOx1 nCoV-19) in healthy adults. For TCRbeta chain sequencing, PBMC samples were collected from trial participants at day 0 and at day 28 after the second dose. Including the terminal cysteine and phenylalanine, the CDR3 comprises 12 residues. The sequence is cut down to CDR3 DNA, 36 bases in frame from base 1. As encoded in the germline V gene, CDR1 is MNHEY while CDR2 is SVGAGI. At the junction V is shortened by 6 bases and J by 3 bases; bases outside the gene matches: 0. Study-level results and caveats: The vaccine-associated CD4 TCRs covered the entire spike protein, and the dominant responses fell in regions 160-218 and 743-854. Reportedly, close to half of the unique spike-specific TCRs recognized epitopes lying outside the regions that are mutated in the B.1.351 and B.1.1.7 variants. After two AZD1222 doses, both the breadth and the depth of spike-specific TCRs were significantly higher than at day 0 and than in MenACWY recipients. Conclusions about previously exposed vaccinees are limited, since just five or six AZD1222 recipients were seropositive for SARS-CoV-2 at baseline. The 56-69-year group was small, and its depth increase did not reach significance, likely because of low power. No day 14 peak-response samples were available, so repertoires were characterized only after the peak T cell response. Participants were mostly white British, with more females than males. The authors suggested clonal diversity may have been underestimated.

With regard to this clone: Its binding antigen is unknown. No base qualities exist here, and no much larger clone lies one base off it.

The TCR was taken from an adult in good health. This chain joins TRBV6-5 to TRBJ1-1; the central 8 bases match TRBD1. This material consisted of peripheral blood, taken on day 0 of MenACWY control vaccination. The CDR3 has the sequence CASRDRDTEAFF. The DNA sequence is given as TGTGCCAGCAGGGACAGGGACACTGAAGCTTTCTTT.